The 9 T cell receptor beta chains below were found in one sample sequenced in a study of T cell repertoires in ileal Crohn's disease. TCRdb's copy holds only in-frame clones and misses some; the assay was immunoSEQ multiplex PCR. The table shows roughly 7,400 clones, with roughly 81% occurring only once. What was sequenced was ileal tissue. All receptors derive from an adult with Crohn's disease.

The V call is TRBV14, the J call TRBJ1-1; the match to TRBD1 covers 7 bases. Germline trimming cut 1 base from V and 2 bases from J; bases unmatched to any gene: 4. This CDR3 is built from 15 residues. From germline, CDR1 is SGHDN and CDR2 FVKESK. The CDR3 DNA follows: TGTGCCAGCAGCCAAGTCGGGACAGCTAACACTGAAGCTTTCTTT. Protein: CASSQVGTANTEAFF.

The chain uses TRBV30 and TRBJ2-7; TRBD2 is a possible D gene (6 bases). CDR1 and CDR2 (germline): GTSNPN, SVGIG (reference sequence). The CDR3 runs 13 residues. V gave up 5 bases and J gave up 4 bases, with 15 bases separating them. CDR3 in DNA: TGTGCCTGGGCCGGGACTCAGGCTTACGAGCAGTACTTC. Its protein product is CAWAGTQAYEQYF.

The rearrangement links TRBV29-1 to TRBJ2-5; 8 positions match TRBD1. CDR1 is SQVTM, CDR2 ANQGSEA, per germline. The CDR3 sequence is 12 residues long. After removal of 4 bases from V and 2 bases from J, the junction contained 0 bases not matched to a gene. The DNA of the CDR3 is TGCAGCGTTGGACAGGGGCAAGAGACCCAGTACTTC. Its protein is CSVGQGQETQYF.

V is TRBV2 and J is TRBJ2-7; weak D call: TRBD1 (6 bases). In germline, CDR1 is SNHLY, CDR2 FYNNEI. Trimming cost V 8 bases and J 2 bases, with 13 bases left between them. The length of the CDR3 is 13 residues. Here the CDR3 reads CASGDNRAYEQYF. The CDR3 DNA follows: TGTGCCAGCGGGGACAACAGGGCCTACGAGCAGTACTTC. The full variable domain, with the rest looked up from reference TRBV2 and TRBJ2-7, is EPEVTQTPSHQVTQMGQEVILRCVPISNHLYFYWYRQILGQKVEFLVSFYNNEISEKSEIFDDQFSVERPDGSNFTLKIRSTKLEDSAMYFCASGDNRAYEQYFGPGTRLTVT.

In DNA form, the CDR3 reads TGTGCCAGCTCTGCGGCAACTAATGAAAAACTGTTTTTT. Translated: CASSAATNEKLFF. The V call is TRBV6-5, the J call TRBJ1-4; D is unresolved. Deletions cut 8 bases from V and 0 bases from J, with 7 bases between. Germline V gene sequence: CDR1 MNHEY, CDR2 SVGAGI. This CDR3 comprises 13 residues.

This chain joins TRBV7-3 and TRBJ2-1; 13 bases line up with TRBD2. J gave up 9 bases and V 4 bases, and 9 bases lay outside the gene matches. This CDR3 spans 16 amino acids. Germline V gene lookup returns CDR1 SGHTA and CDR2 FQGTGA. CDR3 residues: CASSSPGTSGIGEQFF. The CDR3 nucleotides are TGTGCCAGCAGCTCGCCCGGGACTAGCGGGATTGGTGAGCAGTTCTTC.

V usage is TRBV11-2 and J usage is TRBJ2-7; the match to TRBD2 covers 13 bases. Looked up from germline, CDR1 is SGHAT and CDR2 is FQNNGV. The length of the CDR3 is 16 residues. V lost 7 bases, J lost 3 bases, and 9 bases stayed unmatched. In DNA form, the CDR3 reads TGTGCCAGCACGCCCCGACTAGCGGGAGGTTTCTACGAGCAGTACTTC. Its protein product is CASTPRLAGGFYEQYF.

This clone has only a few counts. This chain links TRBV7-2 with TRBJ2-7; 11 bases map to TRBD2. Losses at the gene ends were 0 bases for V and 7 bases for J; bases not matched to a gene: 5. The CDR3 is 15 residues long. In germline, CDR1 is SGHTA, CDR2 FQGNSA. CDR3 sequence reads: CASSLATSGTREQYF. The CDR3 DNA is TGTGCCAGCAGCTTAGCGACTAGCGGGACGAGGGAGCAGTACTTC.

J is TRBJ2-1 and V is TRBV6-5; TRBD1 matches at 12 bases. The germline V gene has CDR1 MNHEY and CDR2 SVGAGI. The CDR3 totals 15 residues. Trimming at V came to 10 bases and at J to 7 bases, leaving 11 bases not matched to a gene. The CDR3 protein is CANPDGTGGENEQFF. CDR3 DNA: TGTGCCAACCCGGACGGGACAGGGGGCGAGAATGAGCAGTTCTTC.